The 7 T cell receptor beta chains below were found in one sample sequenced in a study of blood T cell repertoires in COVID-19. The assay was immunoSEQ multiplex PCR, and TCRdb's table has in-frame clones only and misses some. The sample lists 90,000 to 150,000 clones; roughly 83% were seen once. The sample consisted of peripheral blood. The receptors stem from a woman over 75 with acute or convalescent COVID-19.

The chain employs TRBV5-4 and TRBJ2-3; a weak D match, TRBD2 (6 bases). This CDR3 is 13 amino acids long. V shed 4 bases and J shed 2 bases, with 8 bases lying between them. Looked up from germline, CDR1 is SGHNT and CDR2 is YYREEE (reference sequence). Here the CDR3 DNA reads TGTGCCAGCAGCCGGGACTCCACAGATACGCAGTATTTT. This codes for CASSRDSTDTQYF.

The chain joins TRBV27 to TRBJ2-7, with 8 bases lining up with TRBD1. V lost 5 bases to trimming and J lost 0 bases; unmatched junction nucleotides: 6. Per germline, CDR1 MNHEY and CDR2 SMNVEV (reference sequence). The CDR3 length is 15 residues. CDR3 loop: CASSPTGDSSYEQYF. DNA of the CDR3: TGTGCCAGCAGTCCGACAGGGGACAGCTCCTACGAGCAGTACTTC.

The chain links TRBV25-1 to TRBJ1-6, with 8 bases identical to TRBD1. The V gene end was trimmed by 4 bases and the J gene end by 7 bases; junction bases not matched to a gene: 0. The germline V gene has CDR1 MGHDK and CDR2 SYGVNS. The length of the CDR3 is 13 residues. CDR3 sequence: CASSGTGNSPLHF. DNA for the CDR3: TGTGCCAGCAGTGGGACAGGGAATTCACCCCTCCACTTT.

Only a few counts were recorded for this clone. The gene calls are TRBV20-1 and TRBJ2-5; TRBD2 aligns across 10 bases. V lost 3 bases and J lost 2; bases outside the gene matches: 6. This CDR3 comprises 15 residues. The germline CDR1 and CDR2 sequences are DFQATT and SNEGSKA (reference sequence). In DNA form, the CDR3 reads TGCAGTGCTAGTGAACTAGCGGGGCTACAAGAGACCCAGTACTTC. This encodes CSASELAGLQETQYF.

The chain has TRBV2 and TRBJ1-4, with D uncertain. CDR1 and CDR2 (germline): SNHLY, FYNNEI. The CDR3 totals 12 residues. The V end lost 11 bases, the J end lost 8 bases, and 15 bases lay between the germline ends. The CDR3 here is CAGRDLGEKLFF. The CDR3 bases are TGTGCCGGGAGGGATTTAGGAGAAAAACTGTTTTTT.

The chain has TRBV3-1 (or the pseudogene TRBV3-2) and TRBJ1-3, with TRBD1 matching 8 bases. The CDR3 is 15 amino acids. V lost 3 bases to trimming and J lost 1 base; unmatched junction nucleotides: 2. Germline CDR1 LGHDT, CDR2 YNNKEL (reference sequence). The CDR3 DNA sequence: TGTGCCAGCAGCCAGACAGGGGAGTCTGGAAACACCATATATTTT. Amino acid sequence: CASSQTGESGNTIYF.

This clone has a handful of counts. The V and J genes are TRBV7-2 and TRBJ2-7; D perhaps matches TRBD2 (7 bases). V lost 2 bases to trimming and J lost 2 bases, with 16 bases between them. The CDR3 is 16 residues long. The germline CDR1 and CDR2 sequences are SGHTA and FQGNSA. This chain's CDR3 is CASSLRGGGSTYEQYF. The CDR3 DNA follows: TGTGCCAGCAGCTTAAGGGGGGGAGGGTCTACCTACGAGCAGTACTTC.